The next 14 T cell receptor beta chains were all read from a single sample in a study of regulatory dendritic cells for organ transplantation. The protocol was immunoSEQ multiplex PCR, while the TCRdb copy is restricted to in-frame clones and leaves out a portion. The sample records about 34,000 clones, 85% to 90% being singletons. The sequenced material came from naive CD4+ T cells from blood. The subset here: CD45RA+ naive T cells. These receptors all come from a human donor in good health.

The chain joins TRBV2 to TRBJ2-3; 7 bases align to TRBD2. CDR1 is SNHLY and CDR2 is FYNNEI in the germline V gene. The length of the CDR3 is 17 residues. V trimming: 3 bases; J trimming: 0 bases; junction bases outside the gene matches: 9. CDR3 loop: CASSEGGSETSTDTQYF. In DNA form, the CDR3 reads TGTGCCAGCAGTGAGGGCGGGAGCGAAACTAGCACAGATACGCAGTATTTT.

The genes are TRBV6-6 and TRBJ2-7; D uncertain. Between the trimmed V and J ends, which lost 3 bases and 2 bases, there was a span of 14 bases. The CDR3 is made up of 15 amino acids. Germline CDR1 is MNHNY and CDR2 is SVGAGI (reference sequence). The chain's CDR3 is CASSYDGAGPYEQYF. The DNA for the CDR3 is TGTGCCAGCAGTTATGATGGTGCCGGGCCCTACGAGCAGTACTTC.

CDR3 sequence: CASSPPGDPGELFF. CDR3 bases: TGTGCCAGCAGCCCCCCGGGGGATCCCGGGGAGCTGTTTTTT. The chain recombines TRBV7-2 with TRBJ2-2, with D perhaps matching TRBD2 (6 bases). From germline, CDR1 is SGHTA and CDR2 FQGNSA. Trimming shortened V by 5 bases and J by 6 bases, and 13 bases separated the two germline ends. CDR3 length equals 14 residues. Complete variable domain (other parts from reference TRBV7-2 and TRBJ2-2): GAGVSQSPSNKVTEKGKDVELRCDPISGHTALYWYRQSLGQGLEFLIYFQGNSAPDKSGLPSDRFSAERTGGSVSTLTIQRTQQEDSAVYLCASSPPGDPGELFFGEGSRLTVL.

J is TRBJ2-4 and V is TRBV14; D remains unclear. Looked up from germline, CDR1 is SGHDN and CDR2 is FVKESK. This CDR3 is 13 amino acids long. Trimming stripped 1 base from V and 8 bases from J, with 9 bases between. The CDR3 region is CASSQGLRDIQYF. The CDR3 nucleotides are TGTGCCAGCAGCCAAGGTCTCCGGGACATTCAGTACTTC.

This chain connects TRBV18 to TRBJ1-1; a possible D gene is TRBD1 (6 bases). Germline CDR1 reads KGHSH; CDR2 reads LQKENI. Trimming cost V 4 bases and J 0 bases, with 12 bases left between them. This CDR3 region has 15 residues. The CDR3 nucleotides are TGTGCCAGCTCACGGACGGACAGTATGAACACTGAAGCTTTCTTT. Its protein product is CASSRTDSMNTEAFF.

There are a few counts of this clone. The chain recombines TRBV28 with TRBJ1-2; D unresolved. The CDR3 is 13 amino acids. Germline assignment: CDR1 MDHEN and CDR2 SYDVKM. V was trimmed by 5 bases and J by 2 bases, leaving 9 bases between them. DNA for the CDR3: TGTGCCAGCAGTCCCTCGCGAAACTATGGCTACACCTTC. It yields the protein CASSPSRNYGYTF.

This clone was observed once. CDR3: CASSTPQGGPHPNIQYF. The CDR3 nucleotides read TGTGCCAGCAGTACACCTCAGGGGGGTCCCCATCCAAACATTCAGTACTTC. This sequence joins TRBV9 and TRBJ2-4, with D possibly TRBD1 on 7 matching bases. The V end lost 5 bases, the J end lost 6 bases, and 24 bases lay between the germline ends. The CDR3 totals 17 residues. From germline, CDR1 is SGDLS and CDR2 YYNGEE.

V is TRBV28 and J is TRBJ2-7; 10 bases are shared with TRBD2. V lost 5 bases, J lost 0 bases, and 13 bases stayed unmatched. This CDR3 contains 18 residues. Germline V gene sequence: CDR1 MDHEN, CDR2 SYDVKM. CDR3 in amino acids: CASSIPRRSGRASYEQYF. CDR3 sequence (DNA): TGTGCCAGCAGTATACCGCGACGGAGCGGGAGGGCCTCCTACGAGCAGTACTTC.

The CDR3 nucleotides are TGTGCCAGCAGCTTAGTTACGGCCCTAGGGAACACTGAAGCTTTCTTT. Amino acid sequence: CASSLVTALGNTEAFF. The chain couples TRBV11-1 to TRBJ1-1, with D unclear. Germline values: CDR1 SGHAT, CDR2 FQDESV (reference sequence). V lost 1 base and J lost 1, with 13 bases in between. The CDR3 length is 16 residues.

Only one count was recorded for this clone. The chain employs TRBV2 and TRBJ2-3; TRBD1 or TRBD2 may be the D gene (5 bases each). The CDR3 loop spans 12 amino acids. V shed 6 bases and J shed 6 bases, with 10 bases lying between them. CDR1 SNHLY and CDR2 FYNNEI come from the germline V gene. CDR3 nucleotides: TGTGCCAGCAGAGGGACGGGGGATACGCAGTATTTT. Translation: CASRGTGDTQYF.

The chain joins TRBV9 to TRBJ2-7; tentatively, D is TRBD1 or TRBD2 (5 bases each). CDR3 length: 16 amino acids. Germline CDR1 is SGDLS and CDR2 is YYNGEE. Trimming pared 2 bases from V and 4 bases from J, leaving 19 bases between. In DNA form, the CDR3 reads TGTGCCAGCAGCGTCTCCGGGACCCGTCCCTTATACGAGCAGTACTTC. Translating it yields CASSVSGTRPLYEQYF.

The rearrangement links TRBV28 to TRBJ2-2; D could derive from TRBD1 or TRBD2 (5 bases each). The V gene's germline CDR1 is MDHEN and CDR2 SYDVKM. The length of the CDR3 is 14 residues. Trimming stripped 4 bases from V and 5 bases from J, with 11 bases between. The CDR3 protein is CASSSLWGTGELFF. In DNA, the CDR3 is TGTGCCAGCAGTTCACTGTGGGGGACCGGGGAGCTGTTTTTT.

The chain recombines TRBV15 with TRBJ2-7, with unresolved D. Trimming removed 0 bases from V and 5 bases from J, with 5 bases in between. Looked up from germline, CDR1 is LNHNV and CDR2 is YYDKDF (reference sequence). This CDR3 comprises 12 residues. This CDR3 is CATSREWNEQYF. The CDR3 DNA follows: TGTGCCACCAGCAGAGAATGGAACGAGCAGTACTTC. The full variable domain, with the rest looked up from reference TRBV15 and TRBJ2-7, is DAMVIQNPRYQVTQFGKPVTLSCSQTLNHNVMYWYQQKSSQAPKLLFHYYDKDFNNEADTPDNFQSRRPNTSFCFLDIRSPGLGDTAMYLCATSREWNEQYFGPGTRLTVT.

The chain carries TRBV28 and TRBJ2-7; D not resolved. The V and J ends lost 4 bases and 3 bases respectively, with 19 bases between them. CDR1 MDHEN and CDR2 SYDVKM come from the germline V gene. The length of the CDR3 is 16 residues. This CDR3 is CASSSPVEERGYEQYF. CDR3 nucleotide sequence: TGTGCCAGCAGTTCTCCCGTAGAGGAGAGAGGCTACGAGCAGTACTTC.